Below are 23 T cell receptor beta chains sequenced from a single sample in a study of shared clonotypes between healthy human individuals. TCRdb's copy holds only in-frame clones and misses some; the assay was immunoSEQ multiplex PCR. The sample holds under 200,000 clones, about 93% seen once. The sequenced sample was naive CD4+ T cells sorted from blood. Specified subset: CD45RA+ positively selected. The receptors here all came from a woman in her 30s in good health.

The chain couples TRBV19 to TRBJ1-1; TRBD1 matches 7 bases. Germline CDR1 and CDR2: LNHDA and SQIVND (reference sequence). The trim removed 3 bases at V and 0 bases at J, leaving 4 bases unmatched. The CDR3 totals 15 residues. The CDR3 here is CASSIRGQMNTEAFF. The DNA of the CDR3 is TGTGCCAGTAGTATTAGGGGACAGATGAACACTGAAGCTTTCTTT.

V usage is TRBV7-9 and J usage is TRBJ2-7; D unresolved. The CDR3 spans 15 residues. V was shortened by 5 bases and J by 1 base, with 15 bases between the two germline ends. Per germline, CDR1 SEHNR and CDR2 FQNEAQ (reference sequence). The CDR3 is CASSRDNSASYEQYF. The CDR3 DNA sequence: TGTGCCAGCAGCCGTGACAACAGCGCGTCCTACGAGCAGTACTTC. The whole variable domain, filled in from reference TRBV7-9 and TRBJ2-7, reads DTGVSQNPRHKITKRGQNVTFRCDPISEHNRLYWYRQTLGQGPEFLTYFQNEAQLEKSRLLSDRFSAERPKGSFSTLEIQRTEQGDSAMYLCASSRDNSASYEQYFGPGTRLTVT.

This rearrangement joins TRBV6-6 to TRBJ2-5; no definite D call. The end of the DNA aligns better with TRBJ2-7, so the J call may be wrong. From germline, CDR1 is MNHNY and CDR2 SVGAGI (reference sequence). The CDR3 covers 13 residues. This chain's CDR3 is CASSYSSVYEQYF. The CDR3 nucleotides are TGTGCCAGCAGTTACTCATCTGTCTACGAGCAGTACTTC.

V usage is TRBV9 and J usage is TRBJ1-2, with 7 bases lining up with TRBD1. The germline gives CDR1 SGDLS, CDR2 YYNGEE. This CDR3 spans 13 amino acids. The V and J ends lost 2 bases and 6 bases, in that order; junction bases with no gene match: 4. DNA for the CDR3: TGTGCCAGCAGCGTGGGACAGACCGATGGCTACACCTTC. Translated, it gives CASSVGQTDGYTF. Supplemented by reference TRBV9 and TRBJ1-2, the full variable domain reads DSGVTQTPKHLITATGQRVTLRCSPRSGDLSVYWYQQSLDQGLQFLIQYYNGEERAKGNILERFSAQQFPDLHSELNLSSLELGDSALYFCASSVGQTDGYTFGSGTRLTVV.

The rearrangement links TRBV5-6 to TRBJ1-2; D is undetermined. The CDR3 is 14 residues long. The V and J ends lost 0 bases and 4 bases respectively, with 10 bases between them. The germline V gene has CDR1 SGHDT and CDR2 YYEEEE. This CDR3 reads CASSLEGFGYGYTF. CDR3 in DNA: TGTGCCAGCAGCTTGGAAGGGTTTGGCTATGGCTACACCTTC.

This sequence joins TRBV7-2 and TRBJ1-3; tentative D call: TRBD1 (6 bases). The V end was cut by 5 bases, the J end by 4 bases, with 12 bases between. CDR1 is SGHTA, CDR2 FQGNSA, per germline. The CDR3 loop spans 14 amino acids. The CDR3 nucleotides are TGTGCCAGCAGCACAGGGTTTTCCGGAAACACCATATATTTT. Its protein product is CASSTGFSGNTIYF.

The V call is TRBV5-4, the J call TRBJ2-1; D unresolved. The CDR3 consists of 15 residues. Trimming took 4 bases from V and 0 from J, leaving 11 bases between them. Per the germline V gene, CDR1 is SGHNT and CDR2 is YYREEE (reference sequence). CDR3 sequence: CASSAPRSSYNEQFF. In DNA, the CDR3 is TGTGCCAGCAGCGCCCCGAGGAGCTCCTACAATGAGCAGTTCTTC. The full variable domain, with the rest looked up from reference TRBV5-4 and TRBJ2-1, is ETGVTQSPTHLIKTRGQQVTLRCSSQSGHNTVSWYQQALGQGPQFIFQYYREEENGRGNFPPRFSGLQFPNYSSELNVNALELDDSALYLCASSAPRSSYNEQFFGPGTRLTVL.

This clone came up a few times. The chain recombines TRBV30 with TRBJ2-7; 8 nucleotides match TRBD1. After removal of 7 bases from V and 3 bases from J, the junction contained 2 bases not matched to a gene. Germline CDR1 reads GTSNPN; CDR2 reads SVGIG (reference sequence). This CDR3 has 11 residues. CDR3: CASTGDYEQYF. CDR3 nucleotide sequence: TGTGCCTCGACAGGGGACTACGAGCAGTACTTC.

The V and J genes are TRBV11-3 and TRBJ2-7; TRBD2 matches 14 bases. V was clipped by 5 bases and J by 6 bases; unmatched bases: 12. Germline CDR1 and CDR2: SGHNT and YENEEA. There are 17 residues in the CDR3. The CDR3 loop reads CASSPRAPGTSGGEQYF. For the CDR3, the DNA is TGTGCCAGCAGCCCAAGGGCCCCCGGGACTAGCGGGGGCGAGCAGTACTTC.

The J gene is TRBJ2-7, the V gene TRBV27, with 9 bases matching TRBD1. This CDR3 comprises 15 residues. V was clipped by 6 bases and J by 1 base; unmatched bases: 7. Germline CDR1 is MNHEY and CDR2 is SMNVEV (reference sequence). CDR3 sequence (DNA): TGTGCCAGCAGGGGCGGACAGGGGCCATCCTACGAGCAGTACTTC. Translation: CASRGGQGPSYEQYF.

This clone occurred once. The rearrangement uses TRBV2 and TRBJ2-7; D gene ambiguous. The germline CDR1 and CDR2 sequences are SNHLY and FYNNEI. The length of the CDR3 is 14 residues. V was shortened by 4 bases and J by 3 bases, with 13 bases between the two germline ends. This CDR3 reads CASSVSQIIYEQYF. CDR3 nucleotides: TGTGCCAGCAGTGTCAGCCAAATTATCTACGAGCAGTACTTC. The variable domain in full, with the rest retrieved from reference TRBV2 and TRBJ2-7, is EPEVTQTPSHQVTQMGQEVILRCVPISNHLYFYWYRQILGQKVEFLVSFYNNEISEKSEIFDDQFSVERPDGSNFTLKIRSTKLEDSAMYFCASSVSQIIYEQYFGPGTRLTVT.

The chain uses TRBV11-2 and TRBJ2-4, with 9 bases identical to TRBD2. CDR1 is SGHAT, CDR2 FQNNGV, per germline. The CDR3 covers 15 residues. V lost 4 bases to trimming and J lost 2 bases; unmatched junction nucleotides: 3. CDR3 region: CASSYAGGPKNIQYF. The CDR3, as DNA: TGTGCCAGCAGCTATGCGGGAGGGCCCAAAAACATTCAGTACTTC.

The V call is TRBV7-9, the J call TRBJ1-1; the D is unclear. Trimming removed 1 base at V and 3 bases at J, with 18 bases between. This CDR3 region has 17 residues. Germline values: CDR1 SEHNR, CDR2 FQNEAQ (reference sequence). The CDR3 bases are TGTGCCAGCAGCTTAGACTCCGGAGACATCTACTACACTGAAGCTTTCTTT. Amino acid sequence: CASSLDSGDIYYTEAFF.

The chain combines TRBV28 with TRBJ1-1; D remains ambiguous. The CDR3 is 16 amino acids. V dropped 3 bases and J dropped 0 bases, with 14 bases sitting between them. Looked up from germline, CDR1 is MDHEN and CDR2 is SYDVKM. The CDR3 DNA follows: TGTGCCAGCAGTTTTCGAGGGCGCGGGTTGAACACTGAAGCTTTCTTT. It codes for CASSFRGRGLNTEAFF. The entire variable domain, with the rest obtained from reference TRBV28 and TRBJ1-1, is as follows: DVKVTQSSRYLVKRTGEKVFLECVQDMDHENMFWYRQDPGLGLRLIYFSYDVKMKEKGDIPEGYSVSREKKERFSLILESASTNQTSMYLCASSFRGRGLNTEAFFGQGTRLTVV.

The genes are TRBV19 and TRBJ1-3; unclear D gene. Germline CDR1 is LNHDA and CDR2 is SQIVND (reference sequence). The CDR3 sequence is 14 residues long. The V end lost 6 bases, the J end lost 2 bases, and 11 bases lay between the germline ends. The CDR3 region has the DNA TGTGCCAGTAGCTTGAGCGGGGCTGGAAACACCATATATTTT. Protein product: CASSLSGAGNTIYF.

The chain employs TRBV6-8 and TRBJ2-7; TRBD2 might be the D (5 bases). V gave up 2 bases and J gave up 3 bases, with 26 bases separating them. This CDR3 region has 19 residues. The germline gives CDR1 MNHGY, CDR2 SAAAGT. This chain's CDR3 is CASSYKLGIGAGLHYEQYF. DNA for the CDR3: TGTGCCAGCAGTTACAAGTTAGGTATCGGCGCGGGTCTACACTACGAGCAGTACTTC.

The chain recombines TRBV5-4 with TRBJ1-5, with 8 nucleotides matching TRBD1. Germline assignment: CDR1 SGHNT and CDR2 YYREEE (reference sequence). The ends lost 4 bases at V and 5 bases at J; junction bases unmatched: 8. The CDR3 is 15 residues long. This CDR3 reads CASSKDREAYQPQHF. Here the CDR3 DNA reads TGTGCCAGCAGCAAGGACAGGGAGGCCTATCAGCCCCAGCATTTT.

The chain recombines TRBV5-4 with TRBJ2-2; unclear D gene. CDR3 length equals 14 residues. The germline V gene encodes CDR1 SGHNT and CDR2 YYREEE (reference sequence). Trimming stripped 0 bases from V and 4 bases from J, with 7 bases between. The CDR3 here is CASSLDRSTGELFF. The CDR3 coding sequence is TGTGCCAGCAGCTTGGACAGATCCACCGGGGAGCTGTTTTTT. The whole variable domain, filled in from reference TRBV5-4 and TRBJ2-2, reads ETGVTQSPTHLIKTRGQQVTLRCSSQSGHNTVSWYQQALGQGPQFIFQYYREEENGRGNFPPRFSGLQFPNYSSELNVNALELDDSALYLCASSLDRSTGELFFGEGSRLTVL.

The chain is built from TRBV29-1 and TRBJ1-5; D not certain. Trimming left V 2 bases short and J 6 bases short, with 11 bases between. The germline V gene has CDR1 SQVTM and CDR2 ANQGSEA. This CDR3 comprises 13 residues. The DNA of the CDR3 is TGCAGCGTTGAAACCGGGTACGGTCAGCCCCAGCATTTT. Its protein is CSVETGYGQPQHF.

The gene calls are TRBV11-2 and TRBJ1-5; tentative D call: TRBD1 (5 bases). CDR1 SGHAT and CDR2 FQNNGV come from the germline V gene. The CDR3 has 15 amino acids. Between the trimmed V and J ends, which lost 1 base and 4 bases, there was a span of 11 bases. The CDR3 region is CASSLAGGGNQPQHF. CDR3 DNA sequence: TGTGCCAGCAGCTTAGCAGGCGGGGGTAATCAGCCCCAGCATTTT.

V and J are TRBV27 and TRBJ2-5, with TRBD2 identical over 11 bases. There are 16 residues in the CDR3. The ends lost 6 bases at V and 4 bases at J; junction bases unmatched: 10. Germline CDR1 reads MNHEY; CDR2 reads SMNVEV (reference sequence). The CDR3 DNA reads as TGTGCCAGCAGCAGGTCTAGCGGGGGGCGTGGAGAGACCCAGTACTTC. It is translated as CASSRSSGGRGETQYF.

V is TRBV28 and J is TRBJ2-7, with D perhaps TRBD2 (6 bases). The CDR3 is made up of 13 amino acids. V lost 6 bases and J lost 1, with 10 bases in between. Germline V lookup: CDR1 MDHEN, CDR2 SYDVKM. The CDR3 sequence is CASSQAGSYEQYF. The DNA of the CDR3 is TGTGCCAGCAGCCAGGCGGGGTCCTACGAGCAGTACTTC. The entire variable domain, with the rest obtained from reference TRBV28 and TRBJ2-7, is as follows: DVKVTQSSRYLVKRTGEKVFLECVQDMDHENMFWYRQDPGLGLRLIYFSYDVKMKEKGDIPEGYSVSREKKERFSLILESASTNQTSMYLCASSQAGSYEQYFGPGTRLTVT.

The chain is built from TRBV27 and TRBJ2-1; the match to TRBD2 covers 16 bases. Trimming cost V 4 bases and J 8 bases; bases outside gene matches: 20. The CDR3 sequence is 21 residues long. Germline assignment: CDR1 MNHEY and CDR2 SMNVEV (reference sequence). CDR3 sequence reads: CASSSSRLGGTSGRGGYEQFF. In DNA, the CDR3 is TGTGCCAGCAGTTCCTCCCGTTTGGGGGGGACTAGCGGGAGGGGGGGCTATGAGCAGTTCTTC.